The TCR beta chain described here comes from a study of radiotherapy plus CTLA-4 blockade in lung cancer. The repertoire was sequenced with immunoSEQ multiplex PCR; TCRdb's copy has only in-frame clones and lacks some. The sample includes around 80,000 clones, around 80% of them seen just once. This CDR3 contains 13 residues. V dropped 6 bases and J dropped 4 bases, with 12 bases sitting between them. CDR1 and CDR2 (germline): SNHLY, FYNNEI. By its share, this clone is medium-sized. This receptor was obtained from a human donor with non-small cell lung cancer who had stable disease on radiotherapy plus ipilimumab. The V and J genes are TRBV2 and TRBJ1-2; D possibly corresponds to TRBD1 (6 bases). The sequences come from peripheral blood, collected from a patient treated with radiotherapy plus ipilimumab. Written as DNA, the CDR3 is TGTGCCAGCAGCGTCACAGGGATCTATGGCTACACCTTC. This translates into CASSVTGIYGYTF. Drawing the rest from reference TRBV2 and TRBJ1-2, the complete variable domain is EPEVTQTPSHQVTQMGQEVILRCVPISNHLYFYWYRQILGQKVEFLVSFYNNEISEKSEIFDDQFSVERPDGSNFTLKIRSTKLEDSAMYFCASSVTGIYGYTFGSGTRLTVV.